The 25 T cell receptor beta chains reported below all come from one sample, sequenced in a study of blood T cells in healthy people across ages. PCR was performed a second time for about 6 to 12 cycles using a sample-barcoded 5' primer and a J-beta primer mix. TCRdb independently ran MiXCR on the 5' RACE reads; one entry per CDR3 protein. The sample lists roughly 1.5 million distinct CDR3 sequences, roughly 43% occurring once. Sequencing was performed on blood. Every receptor here comes from a woman aged 18 to 35 in good health.

J is TRBJ2-3 and V is TRBV12-5; 12 bases align to TRBD2. Germline lookup yields CDR1 LGHNT and CDR2 FRNRAP. This CDR3 is built from 18 residues. The trim removed 0 bases at V and 4 bases at J, leaving 8 bases unmatched. CDR3 nucleotide sequence: TGTGCTAGTGGTTTGGTAAGGCTAGCGGGGGGGTTCGCAGATACGCAGTATTTT. Translated, it gives CASGLVRLAGGFADTQYF.

The rearrangement links TRBV5-1 to TRBJ2-1; 8 bases agree with TRBD2. Germline lookup yields CDR1 SGHRS and CDR2 YFSETQ. The CDR3 is made up of 15 amino acids. The J segment lost 3 bases and the V segment lost 2 bases, leaving 4 bases of the junction unmatched. This CDR3 is CASSFFSGDYNEQFF. As DNA, the CDR3 is TGCGCCAGCAGCTTTTTTAGCGGGGACTACAATGAGCAGTTCTTC.

Only a few counts were recorded for this clonotype. The chain joins TRBV10-3 to TRBJ2-3, with TRBD1 matching over 11 bases. The V gene's germline CDR1 is ENHRY and CDR2 SYGVKD. CDR3 length: 13 amino acids. V trimming: 8 bases; J trimming: 4 bases; junction bases outside the gene matches: 2. The CDR3 DNA follows: TGTGCCATCGGGGGACAGGGGGCAGATACGCAGTATTTT. Translation: CAIGGQGADTQYF.

This clonotype was counted a few times. The chain recombines TRBV20-1 with TRBJ2-3, with 9 bases matching TRBD2. The CDR3 sequence is 15 residues long. Germline CDR1 DFQATT, CDR2 SNEGSKA (reference sequence). Germline trimming cut 5 bases from V and 7 bases from J; bases unmatched to any gene: 13. The chain's CDR3 is CSASPLAGRRNTQYF. The CDR3 nucleotides are TGCAGTGCTTCTCCCCTAGCGGGGAGGCGCAATACGCAGTATTTT.

This rearrangement joins TRBV4-3 to TRBJ2-5, with a tentative D call TRBD2 (7 bases). TRBJ2-7 explains the end of the DNA better; the J call may be wrong. The CDR3 is made up of 15 amino acids. The germline gives CDR1 LGHNA, CDR2 YSLEER. In DNA form, the CDR3 reads TGCGCCAGCAGCTGTCAAGACGGGGGGCAGTACGAGCAGTACTTC. The encoded protein is CASSCQDGGQYEQYF.

The chain recombines TRBV4-1 with TRBJ2-2, with 7 positions matching TRBD2. The CDR3 loop spans 16 amino acids. The germline V gene encodes CDR1 MGHRA and CDR2 YSYEKL. V lost 4 bases and J lost 3; bases outside the gene matches: 8. As DNA, the CDR3 is TGCGCCAGCAGCCCTTTGACTAGCTCGGACACCGGGGAGCTGTTTTTT. As protein: CASSPLTSSDTGELFF.

In its sample, this clonotype was seen a few times. The chain combines TRBV6-5 with TRBJ1-2; 10 nucleotides match TRBD1. Germline CDR1 and CDR2: MNHEY and SVGAGI. V shed 4 bases, J shed 4 bases, and the junction held 12 bases outside the gene matches. The CDR3 has 17 amino acids. The CDR3: CASSSRSTGTGVYGYTF. In DNA, the CDR3 is TGTGCCAGCAGTTCGAGAAGTACCGGGACAGGGGTCTATGGCTACACCTTC.

The DNA of the CDR3 is TGCGCCAGCAGCTTGTACGGTGTTGGCGGGCAGCCCCAGCATTTT. Protein product: CASSLYGVGGQPQHF. The chain joins TRBV5-1 to TRBJ1-5; D not certain. Germline CDR1 is SGHRS and CDR2 is YFSETQ. The CDR3 is 15 residues long. The V gene lost 1 base and the J gene lost 7 bases, with 15 bases spanning the gap.

The gene calls are TRBV5-1 and TRBJ1-6, with D unresolved. The CDR3 is 15 residues long. The ends were cut back, 5 bases at V and 2 bases at J, with 11 bases in the middle. CDR1 is SGHRS, CDR2 YFSETQ, per germline. CDR3 nucleotides: TGCGCCAGCAGAATTGAGAGACCCTATAATTCACCCCTCCACTTT. Its translation: CASRIERPYNSPLHF. The full variable domain, completed using reference TRBV5-1 and TRBJ1-6, is KAGVTQTPRYLIKTRGQQVTLSCSPISGHRSVSWYQQTPGQGLQFLFEYFSETQRNKGNFPGRFSGRQFSNSRSEMNVSTLELGDSALYLCASRIERPYNSPLHFGNGTRLTVT.

In this sample, this clonotype turned up a few times. The V call is TRBV5-1, the J call TRBJ1-2; TRBD1 agrees at 7 bases. The CDR3 consists of 14 residues. CDR1 is SGHRS and CDR2 is YFSETQ in the germline V gene. The J segment lost 7 bases and the V segment lost 4 bases, leaving 10 bases of the junction unmatched. The DNA of the CDR3 is TGCGCCAGCAGCGGCGAGACAGGGTTTGGTGGCTACACCTTC. This encodes CASSGETGFGGYTF.

This chain joins TRBV5-1 and TRBJ2-2; D not certain. The CDR3 extends over 17 amino acids. Trimming removed 4 bases from V and 1 base from J, with 17 bases in between. CDR1 and CDR2 from the germline V gene are SGHRS and YFSETQ. DNA of the CDR3: TGCGCCAGCAGCGCTGGGCGTTGGGCAGAGAACACCGGGGAGCTGTTTTTT. Translation gives CASSAGRWAENTGELFF.

The CDR3 DNA is TGTGCCTGGAGTGGTAGGACACCTTACAATGAGCAGTTCTTC. The encoded protein is CAWSGRTPYNEQFF. V and J are TRBV30 and TRBJ2-1, with TRBD1 as a possible D gene (5 bases). The germline V gene encodes CDR1 GTSNPN and CDR2 SVGIG (reference sequence). The CDR3 consists of 14 residues. V was pared by 1 base and J by 4 bases, with 11 bases between.

The V and J genes are TRBV3-1 and TRBJ2-7, with D tentatively TRBD1 (5 bases). The CDR3 is made up of 14 amino acids. Germline CDR1 reads LGHDT; CDR2 reads YNNKEL (reference sequence). Trimming shortened V by 0 bases and J by 1 base, and 7 bases separated the two germline ends. The CDR3 DNA sequence: TGTGCCAGCAGCCAAGATGGGGCTTCCTACGAGCAGTACTTC. Translation: CASSQDGASYEQYF.

This clonotype appeared a few times. The gene calls are TRBV10-3 and TRBJ1-2; no definite D call. Trimming removed 5 bases from V and 7 bases from J, with 11 bases in between. The CDR3 loop spans 12 amino acids. Germline V lookup: CDR1 ENHRY, CDR2 SYGVKD. CDR3 in amino acids: CAISFSEGGYTF. The CDR3 bases are TGTGCCATCAGTTTTTCCGAGGGTGGCTACACCTTC.

There are a few counts of this clonotype. This chain uses TRBV10-3 with TRBJ1-1; 10 bases align to TRBD1. Germline-derived CDR1 and CDR2 are ENHRY and SYGVKD. The CDR3 spans 14 residues. V trimming: 6 bases; J trimming: 11 bases; junction bases outside the gene matches: 12. The CDR3 loop reads CAIRDRDRGVAAFF. Written as DNA, the CDR3 is TGTGCCATCAGAGACCGGGACAGGGGTGTTGCGGCTTTCTTT.

This chain uses TRBV7-9 with TRBJ2-1, with 9 bases that match TRBD1. In germline, CDR1 is SEHNR, CDR2 FQNEAQ (reference sequence). The length of the CDR3 is 17 residues. The J segment lost 3 bases and the V segment lost 5 bases, leaving 11 bases of the junction unmatched. CDR3 sequence: CASSPHPDRGFYNEQFF. The DNA of the CDR3 is TGTGCCAGCAGCCCCCACCCCGACAGGGGGTTCTACAATGAGCAGTTCTTC.

Only a few counts were recorded for this clonotype. This chain connects TRBV13 to TRBJ2-7; tentatively, D is TRBD2 (6 bases). Looked up from germline, CDR1 is PRHDT and CDR2 is FYEKMQ (reference sequence). V lost 5 bases, J lost 5 bases, and 16 bases lay in between. The CDR3 totals 14 residues. The CDR3 sequence: CASSAGRSTDEQYF. CDR3 nucleotides: TGTGCCAGCAGCGCGGGACGGTCTACCGACGAGCAGTACTTC. Looking up the rest from reference TRBV13 and TRBJ2-7 gives the full variable domain: AAGVIQSPRHLIKEKRETATLKCYPIPRHDTVYWYQQGPGQDPQFLISFYEKMQSDKGSIPDRFSAQQFSDYHSELNMSSLELGDSALYFCASSAGRSTDEQYFGPGTRLTVT.

This clonotype was recorded a few times. The rearrangement joins TRBV20-1 to TRBJ2-1; 11 nucleotides match TRBD2. The junction had 4 bases not matched to a gene; V was cut back by 3 bases and J by 0 bases. Germline V lookup: CDR1 DFQATT, CDR2 SNEGSKA (reference sequence). The CDR3 is made up of 16 amino acids. CDR3 loop: CSARELAGGSYNEQFF. DNA for the CDR3: TGCAGTGCTAGGGAGCTAGCGGGAGGCTCCTACAATGAGCAGTTCTTC.

This chain uses TRBV27 with TRBJ2-1; possible D gene TRBD2, 6 bases. There are 14 residues in the CDR3. V dropped 4 bases and J dropped 5 bases, with 12 bases sitting between them. Germline V gene sequence: CDR1 MNHEY, CDR2 SMNVEV (reference sequence). The CDR3, as DNA: TGTGCCAGCAGTTCCCCGGACTACCACAATGAGCAGTTCTTC. This sequence encodes CASSSPDYHNEQFF.

The gene calls are TRBV15 and TRBJ2-1, with D perhaps TRBD2 (6 bases). With 5 bases removed from V and 0 bases from J, the gap between germline ends came to 17 bases. This CDR3 has 17 amino acids. CDR1 is LNHNV, CDR2 YYDKDF, per germline (reference sequence). CDR3 coding DNA: TGTGCCACCAGCCCCGGGAGACGGGGGAGCTCCTACAATGAGCAGTTCTTC. This translates into CATSPGRRGSSYNEQFF.

Note on this clonotype: A much larger clone sits a single nucleotide away, making a read error possible. The chain couples TRBV10-3 to TRBJ2-1; weak D call: TRBD2 (7 bases). The V gene's germline CDR1 is ENHRY and CDR2 SYGVKD. This CDR3 spans 14 amino acids. The V and J ends lost 8 bases and 13 bases respectively, with 24 bases between them. In DNA form, the CDR3 reads TGTGCCATCTCGGGGGGAGGGGGACAAGAGACCCAGTTCTTC. Encoded protein: CAISGGGGQETQFF.

The chain combines TRBV30 with TRBJ1-1; possibly TRBD1 for D (5 bases). CDR1 and CDR2 (germline): GTSNPN, SVGIG (reference sequence). The CDR3 spans 14 residues. V dropped 1 base and J dropped 1 base, with 10 bases sitting between them. The CDR3 is CAWSDGARNTEAFF. CDR3 sequence (DNA): TGTGCCTGGAGTGATGGGGCTAGGAACACTGAAGCTTTCTTT.

This clonotype came up a few times. J is TRBJ2-3 and V is TRBV30, with D maybe TRBD2 (6 bases). This CDR3 region has 15 residues. The germline V gene encodes CDR1 GTSNPN and CDR2 SVGIG (reference sequence). With 0 bases removed from V and 4 bases from J, the gap between germline ends came to 14 bases. The CDR3 sequence: CAWSVRAGGADTQYF. The CDR3 DNA sequence: TGTGCCTGGAGTGTAAGGGCCGGAGGGGCAGATACGCAGTATTTT.

The chain has TRBV20-1 and TRBJ2-7; TRBD2 agrees at 7 bases. V trimming: 3 bases; J trimming: 7 bases; junction bases outside the gene matches: 12. The CDR3 covers 14 residues. Germline V gives CDR1 DFQATT, CDR2 SNEGSKA (reference sequence). CDR3 nucleotide sequence: TGCAGTGCTAGGGAGGGACTACCTCCCCGAGAGCAGTACTTC. Amino acids: CSAREGLPPREQYF.

The V call is TRBV20-1, the J call TRBJ2-3, with 7 bases fitting TRBD2. Trimming took 2 bases from V and 1 from J; bases not matched to a gene: 3. The CDR3 is 14 amino acids. The germline V gene has CDR1 DFQATT and CDR2 SNEGSKA (reference sequence). The chain's CDR3 is CSARRGGGTDTQYF. CDR3 bases: TGCAGTGCTAGACGCGGGGGAGGCACAGATACGCAGTATTTT.